This T cell receptor beta chain derives from a study of identical twins. Whole-study findings and limits: Shared out-of-frame alpha sequences (those common to twins) showed excess low generation probability. It was cross-sectional statistical analysis, not following the same donors, that the conclusions relied on. For out-of-frame beta sequences, excess twin sharing was weaker.

V was shortened by 0 bases and J by 5 bases, with 9 bases between the two germline ends. The CDR3 totals 14 residues. Germline values: CDR1 SEHNR, CDR2 FQNEAQ (reference sequence). This clonotype was recorded a few times. Its specificity is unknown. Unique molecular identifiers were in the cDNA, with template-switch universal primer binding. TCRdb recomputed calls from the 5' RACE reads with MiXCR, one row per CDR3 protein. Of approximately 220,000 distinct CDR3 sequences in the sample, roughly 7.5% were seen once. The sample also formed part of further work on yellow fever vaccine responses in identical twins.

The gene calls are TRBV7-9 and TRBJ2-3, with D perhaps matching TRBD2 (5 bases). The sequenced material came from memory (CD45RO+) T cells sorted from blood. The TCR sequence derives from a woman aged 18-29 years in good health. The CDR3 sequence: CASSLAGEGDTQYF. CDR3 bases: TGTGCCAGCAGCTTAGCCGGAGAGGGAGATACGCAGTATTTT.